Below, 14 T cell receptor beta chains from the same sample are listed, as sequenced in a study of technical replicates of blood from a handful of donors. Using immunoSEQ multiplex PCR, the repertoire was profiled, and TCRdb retains in-frame clones only, with some absent. The sample yields some 79,000 clones, 90% to 95% seen once. Sequenced input: T cells isolated from PBMCs. All receptors come from a human donor in good health.

V is TRBV7-9 and J is TRBJ1-4; D is perhaps TRBD1 (5 bases). This CDR3 is 15 amino acids long. CDR1 is SEHNR and CDR2 is FQNEAQ in the germline V gene (reference sequence). The V gene lost 1 base and the J gene lost 8 bases, with 14 bases spanning the gap. CDR3: CASSLGVREEEKLFF. CDR3 DNA: TGTGCCAGCAGCTTAGGGGTCAGGGAAGAGGAAAAACTGTTTTTT.

The chain links TRBV2 to TRBJ2-1; TRBD1 aligns across 9 bases. CDR1 and CDR2 (germline): SNHLY, FYNNEI. Trimming took 7 bases from V and 7 from J; bases not matched to a gene: 5. This CDR3 contains 13 residues. The CDR3: CASIGQGRNEQFF. As DNA, the CDR3 is TGTGCCAGCATAGGACAGGGGCGGAATGAGCAGTTCTTC.

The J gene is TRBJ2-3, the V gene TRBV2; D not resolved. In germline, CDR1 is SNHLY, CDR2 FYNNEI. With 7 bases removed from V and 2 bases from J, the gap between germline ends came to 10 bases. This CDR3 contains 13 residues. As DNA, the CDR3 is TGTGCCAGCATCCAACTGATCACAGATACGCAGTATTTT. This codes for CASIQLITDTQYF.

J is TRBJ1-6 and V is TRBV5-6; 8 bases align to TRBD1. The length of the CDR3 is 17 residues. After removal of 0 bases from V and 2 bases from J, the junction contained 4 bases not matched to a gene. Germline V gene sequence: CDR1 SGHDT, CDR2 YYEEEE. Written as DNA, the CDR3 is TGTGCCAGCAGCTTGGCGGGGGACAGGACCTATAATTCACCCCTCCACTTT. Translating it yields CASSLAGDRTYNSPLHF.

Written as DNA, the CDR3 is TGTGCCAGCAGTTACTCAACAGGGGGCCAGAACACTGAAGCTTTCTTT. It specifies CASSYSTGGQNTEAFF. The genes are TRBV6-6 and TRBJ1-1; TRBD1 agrees at 9 bases. Germline CDR1 and CDR2: MNHNY and SVGAGI (reference sequence). The V and J ends lost 0 bases and 1 base, in that order; junction bases with no gene match: 3. CDR3 size: 16 residues.

The chain uses TRBV28 and TRBJ2-3; 9 bases align to TRBD2. The V gene's germline CDR1 is MDHEN and CDR2 SYDVKM. Losses at the gene ends were 6 bases for V and 1 base for J; bases not matched to a gene: 5. The CDR3 totals 15 residues. Written as DNA, the CDR3 is TGTGCCAGCAGCTTAGCGGGAGAAGGCACAGATACGCAGTATTTT. It is translated as CASSLAGEGTDTQYF.

The gene calls are TRBV5-4 and TRBJ2-5; 16 positions match TRBD2. There are 18 residues in the CDR3. V gave up 4 bases and J gave up 2 bases; unmatched junction bases: 8. Germline V gene data show CDR1 as SGHNT and CDR2 as YYREEE (reference sequence). The CDR3 region has the DNA TGTGCCAGCAGCAGAGGAGCGGGACTAGCGGGGGGGCAAGAGACCCAGTACTTC. Amino acids: CASSRGAGLAGGQETQYF.

The V call is TRBV27, the J call TRBJ2-3; D not certain. Germline CDR1 is MNHEY and CDR2 is SMNVEV (reference sequence). This CDR3 has 12 residues. V was trimmed by 5 bases and J by 7 bases, leaving 10 bases between them. CDR3 amino acids: CASSPNSYTQYF. The CDR3 DNA sequence: TGTGCCAGCAGTCCGAACAGCTATACGCAGTATTTT.

This clone was observed once. The chain couples TRBV5-1 to TRBJ2-2; 10 nucleotides align to TRBD2. The V gene end was trimmed by 1 base and the J gene end by 5 bases; junction bases not matched to a gene: 11. This CDR3 contains 18 residues. CDR1 is SGHRS, CDR2 YFSETQ, per germline. CDR3 in amino acids: CASSLTYSGRHGTGELFF. As DNA, the CDR3 is TGCGCCAGCAGCTTGACCTATAGCGGGAGGCATGGGACCGGGGAGCTGTTTTTT.

This sequence joins TRBV9 and TRBJ1-2; D perhaps matches TRBD1 (5 bases). This CDR3 has 13 amino acids. Germline CDR1 and CDR2: SGDLS and YYNGEE. V lost 0 bases, J lost 7 bases, and 10 bases lay in between. The DNA of the CDR3 is TGTGCCAGCAGCGTAGAAGGGGCCTCTGGCTACACCTTC. Translated, it gives CASSVEGASGYTF.

J is TRBJ2-5 and V is TRBV7-6; D may be TRBD1 (6 bases). Germline V CDR1 and CDR2: SGHVS, FNYEAQ. Trimming left V 4 bases short and J 2 bases short, with 8 bases between. The CDR3 sequence is 13 residues long. As DNA, the CDR3 is TGTGCCAGCAGCTCACAGGGACAAGAGACCCAGTACTTC. This translates into CASSSQGQETQYF.

In this sample, this clone turned up once. The rearrangement joins TRBV28 to TRBJ1-1; 7 bases line up with TRBD1. Trimming at V came to 4 bases and at J to 8 bases, leaving 7 bases not matched to a gene. CDR1 MDHEN and CDR2 SYDVKM come from the germline V gene. The CDR3 runs 13 residues. CDR3 sequence reads: CASSYYRGKEAFF. For the CDR3, the DNA is TGTGCCAGCAGTTACTACAGGGGTAAGGAAGCTTTCTTT.

This clone was detected a few times. The J gene is TRBJ1-1, the V gene TRBV5-4; the match to TRBD1 covers 7 bases. CDR3 length: 14 amino acids. Germline CDR1 SGHNT, CDR2 YYREEE (reference sequence). V was pared by 5 bases and J by 4 bases, with 8 bases of the junction left unmatched. The CDR3: CASRNNRGGTEAFF. The DNA for the CDR3 is TGTGCCAGCAGAAACAACAGGGGTGGCACTGAAGCTTTCTTT.

The gene calls are TRBV12-5 and TRBJ1-2, with TRBD1 identical over 8 bases. J gave up 2 bases and V 1 base, and 0 bases lay outside the gene matches. Germline lookup yields CDR1 LGHNT and CDR2 FRNRAP. The CDR3 loop spans 14 amino acids. The CDR3 region is CASGLGQGNYGYTF. As DNA, the CDR3 is TGTGCTAGTGGTTTGGGACAGGGGAACTATGGCTACACCTTC.